This TCR beta chain was sequenced for a study of OX40 agonist ivuxolimab in advanced cancers. V was clipped by 0 bases and J by 6 bases, with 15 bases between them. Germline V gives CDR1 SGHNT, CDR2 YENEEA. The CDR3 runs 16 residues. Assay: immunoSEQ multiplex PCR; the TCRdb copy retains only in-frame clones and omits some. The table lists some 42,000 clones, 85% to 90% of them singletons. J is TRBJ1-5 and V is TRBV11-3, with unresolved D. This receptor was obtained from an adult with an advanced solid tumor such as melanoma, head and neck, liver or kidney cancer. Source: CD4+ or CD8+ T cells sorted from blood, taken in a trial of the OX40 agonist ivuxolimab. CDR3 nucleotide sequence: TGTGCCAGCAGCTTAGATAGAGGAGGCCGAGGTCAGCCCCAGCATTTT. Translated: CASSLDRGGRGQPQHF. The entire variable domain, with the rest obtained from reference TRBV11-3 and TRBJ1-5, is as follows: EAGVVQSPRYKIIEKKQPVAFWCNPISGHNTLYWYLQNLGQGPELLIRYENEEAVDDSQLPKDRFSAERLKGVDSTLKIQPAELGDSAVYLCASSLDRGGRGQPQHFGDGTRLSIL.